The present TCR beta chain was sequenced within a study of blood T cell repertoires in COVID-19. Turning to the study itself: The United States, Italy and Spain were the sources of the acute and convalescent COVID-19 samples. PBMCs, B-cell-depleted T cells, or T cells provided the cDNA or gDNA that made up the material.

Per the study methods: Estimates of nucleated cell counts were drawn from the amplification of reference gene primers. Generated by immunoSEQ multiplex PCR, the TCRdb table keeps only in-frame clones and is missing some. Clone size and the V and J calls come from that table; the DNA yielded D and trimming. The table shows about 46,000 clones, with around 80% occurring only once. With 3 bases clipped from V and 5 bases from J, the junction kept 5 bases outside the gene matches. This CDR3 has 15 residues. The V gene's germline CDR1 is LNHDA and CDR2 SQIVND (reference sequence). The genes are TRBV19 and TRBJ1-4, with 8 bases matching TRBD1. Sequences were obtained from peripheral blood. The sequence was obtained from a woman older than 75 with acute or convalescent COVID-19. This CDR3 is CASSIPRTGNEKLFF. As DNA, the CDR3 is TGTGCCAGTAGTATCCCTAGGACAGGGAATGAAAAACTGTTTTTT.